This paragraph covers one T cell receptor beta chain sequence. The antigen this receptor binds is unknown. No much larger clonotype is one base removed from it; base qualities were not supplied. TCRbeta CDR3 regions were amplified from genomic DNA using the immunoSEQ Assay, a bias-controlled multiplex PCR. The authors' analysis ran thus. Within the assay, amplification of reference gene primers was used to estimate how many nucleated cells each sample contained. To quantify the absolute abundance of each unique TCRbeta CDR3 rearrangement, sequence reads were collapsed and filtered. Productive Simpson clonality was computed per sample as the square root of Simpson's diversity index over productive rearrangements. TCRdb re-hosts the immuneACCESS table, in-frame sequences only. Its copies lack some clones; in the studies checked, an unresolved V gene accounts for under half of them, and the cause for the rest is not known. That table is the source of V, J and clone size, and D and trimming were worked out from the DNA. The sample table contains around 150,000 clones; only one count was recorded for 75% to 90% of them. The top ten clones comprise approximately 4.1% of the sample.

Collaborating institutions collected whole blood in K2EDTA tubes following their own protocols. Collaborator samples were shipped for TCRbeta analysis as frozen whole blood, isolated PBMCs, or DNA extracted from either sample type. This record comes from a study of blood T cell repertoires in COVID-19 (TCRdb year 2020). With respect to the entire study: Samples from collaborators originated in the United States, Italy and Spain and spanned both the acute and convalescent phases of COVID-19. HLA class I and class II types, where available, came from metadata supplied by the sample provider rather than from assay-based typing. The repertoires were released in a freely available public database intended as a resource for research on the immune response to SARS-CoV-2. A de-identified subject ID, COVID-19 status, age in years and sex were almost always included in the sample metadata. The samples were drawn from the first 160 participants of the ongoing ImmuneRACE study and from 950 to 1,500 subjects provided by 6 global collaborators. Subjects who had been exposed to COVID-19, were actively infected with it, or had recovered from it provided the deeply sampled blood TCRbeta repertoires that made up the dataset. The material from the prospective study consisted of cDNA or gDNA derived from T cells, B-cell-depleted T cells, or PBMCs.

Study-wide conclusions, independent of this receptor: How much clinical and demographic metadata was included differed by source and by participant, and the metadata was provided uncurated.

The TCR originated in a woman in her sixties with active or convalescent COVID-19. Sequenced: peripheral blood.

The sequenced DNA is TGTGCCAGCAAGCGAGAGGAGACCCAGTACTTC. It specifies CASKREETQYF. This chain is built from TRBV2 and TRBJ2-5, with no D gene named confidently. V loses 7 bases, J loses 5 bases, and the germline ends lie 8 bases apart. From the germline V gene, CDR1 is SNHLY and CDR2 is FYNNEI. Including the terminal cysteine and phenylalanine, the CDR3 comprises 11 residues. The CDR3 DNA has 33 bases and is translated from base 1.